Sequencing of this TCR beta chain was carried out in a study of control samples from healthy donors and cancer patients. Method: immunoSEQ multiplex PCR; TCRdb's copy keeps in-frame clones and lacks some. The sample consists of around 180,000 clones, almost 90% of them appearing once. Trimming removed 4 bases from V and 0 bases from J, with 13 bases in between. The V gene's germline CDR1 is SGHNT and CDR2 YYREEE (reference sequence). The CDR3 runs to 15 residues. The receptor's source is a woman aged 25 to 39 in good health. This chain joins TRBV5-4 and TRBJ1-1; possible D gene TRBD1, 6 bases. Sample: blood. The CDR3 DNA reads TGTGCCAGCAGCCTGAGGGACAACATGAACACTGAAGCTTTCTTT. It encodes CASSLRDNMNTEAFF.